This section outlines one T cell receptor (beta chain) sequence together with its context. Its antigen is not known. The junction shows a germline mismatch at one end, possibly a read error. TCRdb keeps only in-frame clones here, not all; method: immunoSEQ multiplex PCR. The sample has tens of thousands of clones, around 90% seen once; the top ten hold 9% to 10%. The data originate from a study of OX40 agonist ivuxolimab in advanced cancers. Study observations and caveats: CD4+ and CD8+ blood T cells expanded clonally by week 6 at 0.1 to 3.0 mg/kg.

There are 13 residues in the CDR3. CDR1 and CDR2 (germline): SEHNR, FQNEAQ (reference sequence). The rearrangement joins TRBV7-9 to TRBJ1-2, with D perhaps matching TRBD1 (5 bases). This TCR derives from an adult with an advanced solid tumor such as melanoma, head and neck, liver or kidney cancer. Source: CD4+ or CD8+ T cells sorted from blood, taken in a trial of the OX40 agonist ivuxolimab. The CDR3 here is CTSSPDMRYGYTF. The CDR3 DNA is TGTACCAGCAGCCCGGACATGAGATATGGCTACACCTTC.